Each of the 21 T cell receptor beta chains below was sequenced from the same sample in a study of blood T cell repertoires in COVID-19. TCRdb keeps only in-frame clones here, not all; method: immunoSEQ multiplex PCR. Of about 200,000 clones in the sample, roughly 90% were seen once. The sequenced sample consisted of peripheral blood. Receptors were obtained from a man aged 18 to 30 with active or convalescent COVID-19.

The chain has TRBV11-2 and TRBJ2-2; a possible D gene is TRBD1 (6 bases). The V gene's germline CDR1 is SGHAT and CDR2 FQNNGV. Deletions cut 5 bases from V and 0 bases from J, with 19 bases between. The CDR3 length is 18 residues. The CDR3 spells CASSQLFRTATNTGELFF. CDR3 in DNA: TGTGCCAGCAGCCAGTTGTTCAGGACAGCCACGAACACCGGGGAGCTGTTTTTT.

This clone was recorded once. The chain couples TRBV18 to TRBJ2-1, with 7 nucleotides matching TRBD2. The germline gives CDR1 KGHSH, CDR2 LQKENI. This CDR3 spans 15 amino acids. Trimming cost V 2 bases and J 4 bases; bases outside gene matches: 5. CDR3 protein: CASSPEGEGYNEQFF. In DNA form, the CDR3 reads TGTGCCAGCTCACCAGAAGGGGAGGGATACAATGAGCAGTTCTTC. Together with reference TRBV18 and TRBJ2-1, the CDR3 gives the full variable domain: NAGVMQNPRHLVRRRGQEARLRCSPMKGHSHVYWYRQLPEEGLKFMVYLQKENIIDESGMPKERFSAEFPKEGPSILRIQQVVRGDSAAYFCASSPEGEGYNEQFFGPGTRLTVL.

The chain is built from TRBV6-6 and TRBJ2-1, with TRBD2 as a possible D gene (5 bases). Germline V gene sequence: CDR1 MNHNY, CDR2 SVGAGI (reference sequence). CDR3 length: 15 amino acids. V was clipped by 6 bases and J by 0 bases, with 12 bases between them. CDR3 nucleotides: TGTGCCAGCAGACCGAGCGGATCCTCCTACAATGAGCAGTTCTTC. Its protein product is CASRPSGSSYNEQFF.

The gene calls are TRBV4-1 and TRBJ2-7, with TRBD2 matching 9 bases. CDR3 size: 17 residues. V trimming: 0 bases; J trimming: 6 bases; junction bases outside the gene matches: 12. Germline V lookup: CDR1 MGHRA, CDR2 YSYEKL. This CDR3 is CASSQDRREGRPLEQYF. CDR3 nucleotides: TGCGCCAGCAGCCAAGATCGGCGGGAGGGCCGCCCCCTCGAGCAGTACTTC.

This chain links TRBV7-6 with TRBJ2-7; D is uncertain. Deletions cut 5 bases from V and 1 base from J, with 24 bases between. The CDR3 is made up of 18 amino acids. Germline V gene sequence: CDR1 SGHVS, CDR2 FNYEAQ. This CDR3 is CASSPFMQATFGSYEQYF. The CDR3 DNA reads as TGTGCCAGCAGCCCCTTTATGCAGGCGACCTTTGGATCCTACGAGCAGTACTTC.

The chain links TRBV19 to TRBJ2-5; the D gene is possibly TRBD1 (6 bases). The assigned J gene may be wrong: the sequence end matches TRBJ2-7 better. The CDR3 loop spans 13 amino acids. CDR1 LNHDA and CDR2 SQIVND come from the germline V gene (reference sequence). The CDR3 coding sequence is TGTGCCAGTAGGGGGGCCAGGGTTTACGAGCAGTACTTC. Translating gives CASRGARVYEQYF.

The rearrangement uses TRBV7-9 and TRBJ1-1; the match to TRBD1 covers 7 bases. CDR1 and CDR2 from the germline V gene are SEHNR and FQNEAQ (reference sequence). V was pared by 5 bases and J by 5 bases, with 8 bases of the junction left unmatched. The CDR3 loop spans 14 amino acids. In DNA form, the CDR3 reads TGTGCCAGCAGCCCGGACAGGTTACGGACTGAAGCTTTCTTT. As protein: CASSPDRLRTEAFF.

CDR3 DNA sequence: TGCGCCAGCAGCACGCGGGGCCTAACCAATTCACCCCTCCACTTT. Its protein is CASSTRGLTNSPLHF. The rearrangement links TRBV5-1 to TRBJ1-6; D is perhaps TRBD1 (5 bases). The CDR3 covers 15 residues. Germline assignment: CDR1 SGHRS and CDR2 YFSETQ. V dropped 4 bases and J dropped 7 bases, with 15 bases sitting between them.

The chain is built from TRBV5-4 and TRBJ1-2, with 8 positions matching TRBD1. Germline CDR1 SGHNT, CDR2 YYREEE (reference sequence). V dropped 5 bases and J dropped 4; count of bases not matched to a gene: 7. The CDR3 is 14 residues long. CDR3 bases: TGTGCCAGCAGTCCCCAGGGGGCGAGCTATGGCTACACCTTC. Translating gives CASSPQGASYGYTF.

The chain employs TRBV5-1 and TRBJ2-2; D is unresolved. Germline V gives CDR1 SGHRS, CDR2 YFSETQ. The V gene lost 8 bases and the J gene lost 1 base, with 15 bases spanning the gap. This CDR3 spans 15 amino acids. In nucleotides, the CDR3 is TGCGCCAGTATCGATACAGAAGTGAACACCGGGGAGCTGTTTTTT. Encoded protein: CASIDTEVNTGELFF.

The chain links TRBV5-1 to TRBJ2-3, with TRBD2 matching 8 bases. This CDR3 region has 17 residues. Germline lookup yields CDR1 SGHRS and CDR2 YFSETQ. The ends lost 0 bases at V and 6 bases at J; junction bases unmatched: 12. The CDR3 is CASSLAPAGAKGDTQYF. The CDR3 DNA reads TGCGCCAGCAGCTTGGCTCCAGCGGGAGCAAAGGGGGATACGCAGTATTTT. Complete variable domain (other parts from reference TRBV5-1 and TRBJ2-3): KAGVTQTPRYLIKTRGQQVTLSCSPISGHRSVSWYQQTPGQGLQFLFEYFSETQRNKGNFPGRFSGRQFSNSRSEMNVSTLELGDSALYLCASSLAPAGAKGDTQYFGPGTRLTVL.

This CDR3 reads CASSQEFDSREGSYEQYF. Written as DNA, the CDR3 is TGTGCCAGCAGCCAAGAATTTGATTCGCGGGAGGGCTCCTACGAGCAGTACTTC. This chain connects TRBV14 to TRBJ2-7, with 9 nucleotides matching TRBD2. Trimming removed 0 bases from V and 0 bases from J; junction bases left unmatched: 9. Germline lookup yields CDR1 SGHDN and CDR2 FVKESK. The CDR3 extends over 18 amino acids. Looking up the rest from reference TRBV14 and TRBJ2-7 gives the full variable domain: EAGVTQFPSHSVIEKGQTVTLRCDPISGHDNLYWYRRVMGKEIKFLLHFVKESKQDESGMPNNRFLAERTGGTYSTLKVQPAELEDSGVYFCASSQEFDSREGSYEQYFGPGTRLTVT.

The chain links TRBV6-5 to TRBJ1-2, with D perhaps matching TRBD1 (5 bases). CDR1 is MNHEY and CDR2 is SVGAGI in the germline V gene. The CDR3 covers 13 residues. V shed 10 bases and J shed 5 bases, with 17 bases lying between them. CDR3 DNA sequence: TGTGCCATCCGGAGCCCCGGGGGGTATGGCTACACCTTC. It specifies CAIRSPGGYGYTF.

The chain uses TRBV7-9 and TRBJ1-1; D is unclear. V shed 3 bases and J shed 4 bases, with 9 bases lying between them. This CDR3 contains 13 residues. In germline, CDR1 is SEHNR, CDR2 FQNEAQ (reference sequence). The CDR3 region is CASSFQASTEAFF. CDR3 DNA sequence: TGTGCCAGCAGCTTTCAGGCCTCCACTGAAGCTTTCTTT.

V usage is TRBV4-1 and J usage is TRBJ2-7; TRBD2 aligns across 13 bases. Germline V gene sequence: CDR1 MGHRA, CDR2 YSYEKL. The CDR3 totals 16 residues. After removal of 3 bases from V and 4 bases from J, the junction contained 6 bases not matched to a gene. The CDR3 region is CASSQAELAGGYEQYF. The CDR3 bases are TGCGCCAGCAGCCAGGCCGAACTAGCGGGGGGGTACGAGCAGTACTTC.

The chain carries TRBV6-5 and TRBJ1-4; 9 bases map to TRBD1. Losses at the gene ends were 7 bases for V and 5 bases for J; bases not matched to a gene: 8. This CDR3 contains 15 residues. The germline CDR1 and CDR2 sequences are MNHEY and SVGAGI. CDR3 sequence: CASNENRGLNEKLFF. The CDR3 bases are TGTGCCAGCAACGAAAACAGGGGGCTCAATGAAAAACTGTTTTTT.

A note on this clone: It is unclear where the CDR3 begins or ends on the DNA, so no DNA is shown, and the CDR3 is as TCRdb lists it. This chain connects TRBV11-2 to TRBJ1-6. The CDR3 sequence runs 17 residues, both termini included. Germline CDR1 and CDR2: SGHAT and FQNNGV. The CDR3 sequence: CASSFGSGSSYNSPLHF.

The chain is built from TRBV7-2 and TRBJ1-2, with a possible D match to TRBD1 (5 bases). Trimming removed 5 bases from V and 2 bases from J, with 12 bases in between. The length of the CDR3 is 14 residues. Looked up from germline, CDR1 is SGHTA and CDR2 is FQGNSA. CDR3 sequence (DNA): TGTGCCAGCAGCATGGGACTGGTGAACTATGGCTACACCTTC. Its protein product is CASSMGLVNYGYTF.

The rearrangement uses TRBV10-1 and TRBJ1-1, with 7 nucleotides matching TRBD1. V lost 0 bases, J lost 8 bases, and 3 bases stayed unmatched. The CDR3 loop spans 13 amino acids. Looked up from germline, CDR1 is WNHNN and CDR2 is SYGVQD (reference sequence). CDR3 residues: CASSESGTAEAFF. The CDR3, as DNA: TGCGCCAGCAGTGAGTCCGGGACAGCAGAAGCTTTCTTT.

This chain links TRBV12-3 or TRBV12-4 with TRBJ2-7, with TRBD1 as a possible D gene (5 bases). The CDR3 has 13 amino acids. V lost 4 bases, J lost 0 bases, and 7 bases lay in between. The DNA of the CDR3 is TGTGCCAGCAGTTCGGACACCTCCTACGAGCAGTACTTC. Protein product: CASSSDTSYEQYF.

The rearrangement links TRBV9 to TRBJ2-2, with 8 nucleotides matching TRBD2. The CDR3 has 15 residues. Germline CDR1 SGDLS, CDR2 YYNGEE. With 4 bases clipped from V and 6 bases from J, the junction kept 8 bases outside the gene matches. The CDR3 sequence is CASSYGLAGSGELFF. CDR3 in DNA: TGTGCCAGCAGCTATGGACTAGCTGGATCCGGGGAGCTGTTTTTT.